Listed below are T cell receptor beta chains from one sample, sequenced in a study of PD-1 blockade in classical Hodgkin lymphoma. Produced via immunoSEQ multiplex PCR; TCRdb's table is partial and in-frame only. The sample lists tens of thousands of clones; roughly 76% were seen once. Here the sequenced sample was CD4+ T cells from blood, taken before the fourth cycle of nivolumab. The receptors stem from a human donor with classical Hodgkin lymphoma. The CDR3 runs from the conserved cysteine through the conserved F or W. Fields, in order: clone size, J gene, V gene, D gene, CDR3 protein, CDR3 DNA. D genes are given only for firm matches. Size tells how often a clone was seen (once, few, many) or the class of an expanded clone, and some rows leave it out.

>-|TRBJ1-2|TRBV5-5|-
CASSLERGGYTF
TGTGCCAGCAGCTTGGAGAGAGGCGGCTACACCTTC
>-|TRBJ1-2|TRBV19|TRBD1
CASSITSTGGGYTF
TGTGCCAGTAGTATTACCTCGACAGGGGGAGGCTACACCTTC
>-|TRBJ2-7|TRBV28|TRBD2
CASSSGPGLSKYEQYF
TGTGCCAGCAGTTCAGGACCGGGACTATCGAAGTACGAGCAGTACTTC
>-|TRBJ2-1|TRBV2|TRBD1
CASSAGTGGYGQFF
TGTGCCAGCAGTGCCGGGACAGGGGGCTATGGGCAGTTCTTC
>-|TRBJ2-5|TRBV21-1|-
CASSLSRGRETQYF
TGTGCCAGCAGCCTCTCCCGGGGGAGAGAGACCCAGTACTTC
>-|TRBJ2-2|TRBV12-5|TRBD1
CASGGDRARIGELFF
TGTGCTAGTGGCGGGGACAGGGCAAGGATCGGGGAGCTGTTTTTT
>-|TRBJ2-3|TRBV7-3|TRBD2
CASSRGGRTDTQYF
TGTGCCAGCAGCCGGGGGGGCCGCACAGATACGCAGTATTTT
>-|TRBJ1-2|TRBV11-2|TRBD1
CASSSHRGTDYGYTF
TGTGCCAGCAGCTCCCATCGGGGGACAGACTATGGCTACACCTTC
>-|TRBJ1-4|TRBV5-1|-
CASSLGPTNEKLFF
TGCGCCAGCAGCTTGGGACCGACTAATGAAAAACTGTTTTTT
>-|TRBJ1-2|TRBV28|-
CATEGGIFYGYTF
TGTGCCACCGAAGGAGGTATTTTCTATGGCTACACCTTC
>-|TRBJ1-1|TRBV5-1|-
CASSGGLRSEAFF
TGCGCCAGCAGCGGAGGGTTAAGGTCTGAAGCTTTCTTT
>-|TRBJ1-1|TRBV7-8|-
CASSLLQGFGEAFF
TGTGCCAGCAGCTTACTACAGGGATTCGGTGAAGCTTTCTTT
>-|TRBJ2-5|TRBV11-2|-
CASSVTETQYF
TGTGCCAGCAGCGTAACTGAGACCCAGTACTTC
>few|TRBJ2-3|TRBV19|TRBD2
CASRGRGVTDTQYF
TGTGCCAGTAGGGGGCGGGGGGTCACAGATACGCAGTATTTT
>-|TRBJ1-6|TRBV28|-
CASLTVPSSPLHF
TGTGCCAGCCTCACGGTCCCTTCTTCACCCCTCCACTTT
>-|TRBJ1-1|TRBV6-1|TRBD1
CASSKGQGNTEAFF
TGTGCCAGCAGTAAGGGACAGGGGAACACTGAAGCTTTCTTT
>-|TRBJ2-3|TRBV5-1|-
CASSLAIGDRSTDTQYF
TGCGCCAGCAGCTTGGCCATAGGTGACAGGAGCACAGATACGCAGTATTTT
>once|TRBJ2-3|TRBV5-1|-
CASSSPGQHTDTQYF
TGCGCCAGCAGTTCCCCGGGACAACACACAGATACGCAGTATTTT
>-|TRBJ2-7|TRBV5-4|-
CASSLGRGPYEQYF
TGTGCCAGCAGCCTGGGGAGGGGGCCCTACGAGCAGTACTTC
>few|TRBJ1-5|TRBV19|-
CASSRSPNNQPQHF
TGTGCCAGTAGCCGTTCACCCAATAATCAGCCCCAGCATTTT
>-|TRBJ2-1|TRBV19|-
CASTVRGAGNEQFF
TGTGCCAGTACCGTCAGGGGCGCTGGCAATGAGCAGTTCTTC
>-|TRBJ2-3|TRBV5-1|-
CASSLGVVSSTDTQYF
TGCGCCAGCAGCTTGGGGGTGGTCTCTAGCACAGATACGCAGTATTTT
>once|TRBJ2-5|TRBV18|TRBD1
CASSPPLTGGNKETQYF
TGTGCCAGCTCACCACCATTGACAGGGGGGAATAAAGAGACCCAGTACTTC
>once|TRBJ2-7|TRBV27|TRBD2
CASSAGGGSYYYEQYF
TGTGCCAGCAGTGCGGGGGGCGGGTCTTACTACTACGAGCAGTACTTC
>-|TRBJ2-7|TRBV29-1|-
CSVETTGAVIEQYF
TGCAGCGTTGAAACGACAGGAGCCGTCATCGAGCAGTACTTC
>-|TRBJ2-5|TRBV19|-
CASSIGGTRGQETQYF
TGTGCCAGTAGTATAGGGGGAACTCGGGGTCAGGAGACCCAGTACTTC
>-|TRBJ1-3|TRBV7-9|-
CASSLLTGWRNTIYF
TGTGCCAGCAGCTTGCTCACAGGGTGGAGAAACACCATATATTTT